This is a list of T cell receptor beta chains from one sample in a study of blood T cell repertoires in COVID-19. Only in-frame clones appear in the TCRdb table, and some are missing; sequencing was by immunoSEQ multiplex PCR. This table has 300,000 to 400,000 clones, roughly nine tenths appearing once. The sample comprised PBMCs or T cells enriched from blood (not recorded which). These receptors came from a man in his sixties who had recovered from COVID-19. The conserved cysteine and the conserved F or W are not part of the CDR3 here. Fields, in order: V gene, J gene, CDR3 protein.

v_call: TRBV5-8; j_call: TRBJ2-2; cdr3_aa: ASSLFFPHGAGELF
v_call: TRBV9; j_call: TRBJ2-1; cdr3_aa: ASSAPNDRRNEQF
v_call: TRBV4-3; j_call: TRBJ2-7; cdr3_aa: ASSRDRRYEQY
v_call: TRBV18; j_call: TRBJ1-1; cdr3_aa: ASSPGQVGTEAF
v_call: TRBV3-1/TRBV3-2; j_call: TRBJ2-3; cdr3_aa: ASSPGAAGGLNTQY
v_call: TRBV29-1; j_call: TRBJ1-2; cdr3_aa: SVPGQWNYGYT
v_call: TRBV27; j_call: TRBJ1-2; cdr3_aa: ASQSFGTGTYGYT
v_call: TRBV5-6; j_call: TRBJ2-1; cdr3_aa: ASSYTRRSNEQF
v_call: TRBV7-3; j_call: TRBJ2-3; cdr3_aa: ASSLQRLAPQY
v_call: TRBV11-2; j_call: TRBJ2-5; cdr3_aa: ASSLVSGMETQY
v_call: TRBV7-2; j_call: TRBJ1-1; cdr3_aa: ASSLVGALNTEAF
v_call: TRBV5-1; j_call: TRBJ2-7; cdr3_aa: ASSDRNYEQY
v_call: TRBV19; j_call: TRBJ1-6; cdr3_aa: ASGANGGYSPLH
v_call: TRBV6-2/TRBV6-3; j_call: TRBJ1-2; cdr3_aa: ASSYGTANYGYT
v_call: TRBV7-2; j_call: TRBJ1-5; cdr3_aa: ASSPSYNQPQH
v_call: TRBV6-1; j_call: TRBJ1-6; cdr3_aa: ASSEFSGGNSPLH
v_call: TRBV2; j_call: TRBJ2-2; cdr3_aa: ASKETSQETGELF
v_call: TRBV2; j_call: TRBJ2-2; cdr3_aa: ASGGTSGNTGELF
v_call: TRBV10-3; j_call: TRBJ1-1; cdr3_aa: ATGGTGIEAF
v_call: TRBV2; j_call: TRBJ1-5; cdr3_aa: ASRETGDQPQH
v_call: TRBV9; j_call: TRBJ2-2; cdr3_aa: ASTRGGGTGELF
v_call: TRBV25-1; j_call: TRBJ2-1; cdr3_aa: ASTTYNEQF
v_call: TRBV11-2; j_call: TRBJ2-7; cdr3_aa: ASSFRSSGSRGYEQY
v_call: TRBV9; j_call: TRBJ2-7; cdr3_aa: ASSVGWGGHEQY
v_call: TRBV7-8; j_call: TRBJ1-5; cdr3_aa: ASSPGQGPNQPQH
v_call: TRBV7-9; j_call: TRBJ1-6; cdr3_aa: ASSIHRDRGNSPLH
v_call: TRBV19; j_call: TRBJ1-2; cdr3_aa: ASSIGTLNYGYT
v_call: TRBV6-5; j_call: TRBJ1-1; cdr3_aa: ASNSQGATEAF
v_call: TRBV20-1; j_call: TRBJ1-4; cdr3_aa: SASERGGPNEKLF
v_call: TRBV11-3; j_call: TRBJ1-5; cdr3_aa: ASSLGGSQPQH
v_call: TRBV5-1; j_call: TRBJ2-5; cdr3_aa: ASRGGGQIQETQY
v_call: TRBV5-5; j_call: TRBJ2-1; cdr3_aa: ASSFEGSYNEQF
v_call: TRBV30; j_call: TRBJ2-3; cdr3_aa: ASGLSDTQY
v_call: TRBV10-1; j_call: TRBJ2-3; cdr3_aa: ASSESATDTQY
v_call: TRBV4-2; j_call: TRBJ2-7; cdr3_aa: ASSQTTTGYEQY
v_call: TRBV11-3; j_call: TRBJ1-1; cdr3_aa: ASSLYSDRDVEAF
v_call: TRBV4-3; j_call: TRBJ1-6; cdr3_aa: ASSPMVTGTIDSPLH
v_call: TRBV30; j_call: TRBJ2-3; cdr3_aa: AWSLAGSSTDTQY
v_call: TRBV5-4; j_call: TRBJ1-4; cdr3_aa: ASSPGRDEKLF
v_call: TRBV7-9; j_call: TRBJ1-2; cdr3_aa: ASSLALTTGGYT
v_call: TRBV18; j_call: TRBJ1-1; cdr3_aa: ASSPAQNTEAF
v_call: TRBV3-1/TRBV3-2; j_call: TRBJ1-2; cdr3_aa: ASSQDRAPPRGGYT
v_call: TRBV27; j_call: TRBJ2-3; cdr3_aa: ASSFGPHTDTQY
v_call: TRBV6-5; j_call: TRBJ2-7; cdr3_aa: ASNQGSWSYEQY
v_call: TRBV29-1; j_call: TRBJ2-7; cdr3_aa: SVAGTGVGEQY
v_call: TRBV19; j_call: TRBJ1-4; cdr3_aa: ASNQGSGEKLF
v_call: TRBV3-1/TRBV3-2; j_call: TRBJ1-1; cdr3_aa: ASSQDAGDTEAF
v_call: TRBV24-1; j_call: TRBJ1-2; cdr3_aa: ATSSETGTVYT